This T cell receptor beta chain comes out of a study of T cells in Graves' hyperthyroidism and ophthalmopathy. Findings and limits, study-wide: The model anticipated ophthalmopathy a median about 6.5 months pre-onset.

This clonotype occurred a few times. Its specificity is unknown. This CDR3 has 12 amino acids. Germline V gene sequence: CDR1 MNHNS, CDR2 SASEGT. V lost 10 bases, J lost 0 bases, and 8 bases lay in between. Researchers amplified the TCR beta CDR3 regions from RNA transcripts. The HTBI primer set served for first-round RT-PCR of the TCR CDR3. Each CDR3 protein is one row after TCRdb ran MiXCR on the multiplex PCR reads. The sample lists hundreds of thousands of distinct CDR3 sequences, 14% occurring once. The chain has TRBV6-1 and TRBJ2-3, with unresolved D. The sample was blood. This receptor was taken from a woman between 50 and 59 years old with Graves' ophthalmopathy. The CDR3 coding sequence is TGTGCCACCGCAACTAGCACAGATACGCAGTATTTT. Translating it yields CATATSTDTQYF.